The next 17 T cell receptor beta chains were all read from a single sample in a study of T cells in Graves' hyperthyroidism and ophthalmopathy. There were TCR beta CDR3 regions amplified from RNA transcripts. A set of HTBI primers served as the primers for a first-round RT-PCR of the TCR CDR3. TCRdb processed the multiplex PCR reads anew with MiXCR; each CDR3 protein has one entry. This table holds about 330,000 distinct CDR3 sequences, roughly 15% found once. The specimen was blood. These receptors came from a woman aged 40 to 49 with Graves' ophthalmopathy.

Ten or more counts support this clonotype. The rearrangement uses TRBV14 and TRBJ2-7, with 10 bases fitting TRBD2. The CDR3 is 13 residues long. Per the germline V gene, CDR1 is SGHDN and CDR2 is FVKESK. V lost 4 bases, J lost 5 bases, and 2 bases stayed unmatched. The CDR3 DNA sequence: TGTGCCAGCAGCCCGGGACTAGCGCACGAGCAGTACTTC. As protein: CASSPGLAHEQYF.

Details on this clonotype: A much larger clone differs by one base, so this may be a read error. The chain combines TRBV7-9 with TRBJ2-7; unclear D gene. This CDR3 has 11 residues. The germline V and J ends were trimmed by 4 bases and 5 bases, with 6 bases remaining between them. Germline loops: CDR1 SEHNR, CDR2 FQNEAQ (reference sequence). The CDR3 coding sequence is TGTGCCAGCAGCTACGACCACGAGCAGTACTTC. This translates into CASSYDHEQYF.

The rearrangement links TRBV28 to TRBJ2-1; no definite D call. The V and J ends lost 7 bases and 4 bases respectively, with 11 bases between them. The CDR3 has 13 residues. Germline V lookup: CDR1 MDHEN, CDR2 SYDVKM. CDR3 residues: CASTRNGYNEQFF. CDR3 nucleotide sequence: TGTGCCAGCACGAGGAATGGGTACAATGAGCAGTTCTTC.

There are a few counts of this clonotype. CDR3: CASSFFQGGVDGYTF. The CDR3 DNA follows: TGTGCCAGCAGTTTTTTTCAGGGTGGTGTTGATGGCTACACCTTC. The chain has TRBV25-1 and TRBJ1-2; possible D gene TRBD1, 5 bases. The V and J ends lost 5 bases and 6 bases respectively, with 19 bases between them. There are 15 residues in the CDR3. Germline CDR1 is MGHDK and CDR2 is SYGVNS.

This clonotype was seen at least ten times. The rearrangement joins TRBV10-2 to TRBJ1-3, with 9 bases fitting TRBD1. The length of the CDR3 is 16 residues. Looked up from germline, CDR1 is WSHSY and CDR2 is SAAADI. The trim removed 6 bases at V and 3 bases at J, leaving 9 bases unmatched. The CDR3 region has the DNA TGCGCCAGCAGCCCACCGGGACAGGGCTTTGGAAACACCATATATTTT. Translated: CASSPPGQGFGNTIYF.

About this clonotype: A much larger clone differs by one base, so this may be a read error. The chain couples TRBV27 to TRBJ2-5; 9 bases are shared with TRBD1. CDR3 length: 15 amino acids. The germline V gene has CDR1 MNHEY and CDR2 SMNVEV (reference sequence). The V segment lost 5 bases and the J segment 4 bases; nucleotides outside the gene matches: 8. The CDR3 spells CASSDFNRGLETQYF. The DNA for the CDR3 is TGTGCCAGCAGTGATTTTAACAGGGGGCTAGAGACCCAGTACTTC.

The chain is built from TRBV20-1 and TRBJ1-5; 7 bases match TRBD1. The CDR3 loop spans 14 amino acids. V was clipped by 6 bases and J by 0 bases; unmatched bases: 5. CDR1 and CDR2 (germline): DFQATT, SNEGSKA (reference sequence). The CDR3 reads CSAKEGASNQPQHF. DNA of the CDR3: TGCAGTGCCAAGGAGGGGGCTAGCAATCAGCCCCAGCATTTT.

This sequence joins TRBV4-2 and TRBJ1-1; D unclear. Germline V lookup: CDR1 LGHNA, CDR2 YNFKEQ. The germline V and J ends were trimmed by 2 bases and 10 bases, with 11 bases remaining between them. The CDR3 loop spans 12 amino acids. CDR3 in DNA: TGTGCCAGCAGCCAATCTCCTAAGGGAGCTTTCTTT. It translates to CASSQSPKGAFF.

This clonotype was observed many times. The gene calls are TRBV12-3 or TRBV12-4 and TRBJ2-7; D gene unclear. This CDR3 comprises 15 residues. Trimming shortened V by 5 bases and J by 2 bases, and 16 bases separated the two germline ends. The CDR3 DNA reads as TGTGCCAGCAGTCAACGCCTGAGCGTCCCCTACGAGCAGTACTTC. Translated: CASSQRLSVPYEQYF.

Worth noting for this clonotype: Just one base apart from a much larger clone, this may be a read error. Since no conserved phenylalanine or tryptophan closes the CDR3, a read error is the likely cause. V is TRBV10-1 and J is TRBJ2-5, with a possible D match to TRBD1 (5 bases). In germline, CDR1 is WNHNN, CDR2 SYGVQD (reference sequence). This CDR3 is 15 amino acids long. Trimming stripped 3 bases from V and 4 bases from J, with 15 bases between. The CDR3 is CASSDSGSGGETQYL. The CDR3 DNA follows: TGCGCCAGCAGTGATTCAGGGTCTGGCGGAGAGACCCAGTACCTC.

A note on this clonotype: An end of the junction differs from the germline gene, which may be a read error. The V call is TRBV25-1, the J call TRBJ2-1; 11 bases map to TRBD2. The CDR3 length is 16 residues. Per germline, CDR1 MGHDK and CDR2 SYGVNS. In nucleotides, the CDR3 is TGTGCCAGCACCGGAATGCCGGGACTAGCGGACAATGGGCAGTTCTTC. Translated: CASTGMPGLADNGQFF.

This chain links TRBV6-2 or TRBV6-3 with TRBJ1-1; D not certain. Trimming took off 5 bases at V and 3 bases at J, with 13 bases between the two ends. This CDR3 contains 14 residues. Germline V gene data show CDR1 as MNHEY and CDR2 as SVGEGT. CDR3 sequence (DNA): TGTGCCAGCAGTCCCTGGAGGGAGCACACTGAAGCTTTCTTT. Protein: CASSPWREHTEAFF.

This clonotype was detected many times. The CDR3 DNA reads TGTGCCAGCAGCCCCGGACTAGCGGGAGCCTACAATGAGCAGTTCTTC. Its protein is CASSPGLAGAYNEQFF. This chain joins TRBV18 and TRBJ2-1, with TRBD2 matching over 13 bases. V was clipped by 8 bases and J by 2 bases; unmatched bases: 6. In germline, CDR1 is KGHSH, CDR2 LQKENI. The CDR3 runs to 16 residues. The variable domain in full, completed from reference TRBV18 and TRBJ2-1, reads NAGVMQNPRHLVRRRGQEARLRCSPMKGHSHVYWYRQLPEEGLKFMVYLQKENIIDESGMPKERFSAEFPKEGPSILRIQQVVRGDSAAYFCASSPGLAGAYNEQFFGPGTRLTVL.

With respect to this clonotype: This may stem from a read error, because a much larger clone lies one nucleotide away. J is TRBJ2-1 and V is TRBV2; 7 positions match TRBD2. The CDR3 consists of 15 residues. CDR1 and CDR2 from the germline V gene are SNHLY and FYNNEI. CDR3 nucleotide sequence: TGTGCCAGCACCCCGGGCGGGAGCTCCTACGATGAGCAGTTCTTC. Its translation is CASTPGGSSYDEQFF.

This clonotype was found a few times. Here the CDR3 reads CASSPGQGFYEQYF. In DNA form, the CDR3 reads TGCGCCAGCAGCCCCGGACAGGGGTTTTACGAGCAGTACTTC. The rearrangement links TRBV4-1 to TRBJ2-7; 9 bases line up with TRBD1. Germline CDR1 is MGHRA and CDR2 is YSYEKL. There are 14 residues in the CDR3. V shed 4 bases and J 4 bases; nucleotides not matched to a gene: 5.

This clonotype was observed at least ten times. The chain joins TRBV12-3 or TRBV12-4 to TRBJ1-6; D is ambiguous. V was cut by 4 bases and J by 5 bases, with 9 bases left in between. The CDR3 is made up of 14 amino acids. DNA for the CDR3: TGTGCCAGCAGTTCGCCCTACAATAATTCACCCCTCCACTTT. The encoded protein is CASSSPYNNSPLHF.

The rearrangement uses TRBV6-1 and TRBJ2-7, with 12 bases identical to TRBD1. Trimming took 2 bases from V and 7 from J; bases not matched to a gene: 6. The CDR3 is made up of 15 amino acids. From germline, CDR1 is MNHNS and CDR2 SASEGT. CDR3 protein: CASSERGQGAREQYF. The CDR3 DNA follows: TGTGCCAGCAGTGAAAGGGGACAGGGGGCGCGGGAGCAGTACTTC.